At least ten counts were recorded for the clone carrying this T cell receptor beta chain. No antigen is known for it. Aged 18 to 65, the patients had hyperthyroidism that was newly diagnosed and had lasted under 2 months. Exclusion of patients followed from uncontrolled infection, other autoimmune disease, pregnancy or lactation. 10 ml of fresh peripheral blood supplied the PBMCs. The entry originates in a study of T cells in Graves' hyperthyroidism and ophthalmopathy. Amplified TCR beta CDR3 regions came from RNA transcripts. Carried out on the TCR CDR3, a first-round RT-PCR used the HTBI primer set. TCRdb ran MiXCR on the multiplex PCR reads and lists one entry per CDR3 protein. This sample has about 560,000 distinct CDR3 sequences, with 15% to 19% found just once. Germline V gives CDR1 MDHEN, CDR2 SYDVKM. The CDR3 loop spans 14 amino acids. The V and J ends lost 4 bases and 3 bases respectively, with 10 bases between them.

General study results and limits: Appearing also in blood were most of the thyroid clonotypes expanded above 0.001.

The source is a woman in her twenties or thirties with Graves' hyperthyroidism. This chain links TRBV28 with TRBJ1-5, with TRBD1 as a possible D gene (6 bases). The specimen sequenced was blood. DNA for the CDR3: TGTGCCAGCAGTTATACAGGGAACAATCAGCCCCAGCATTTT. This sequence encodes CASSYTGNNQPQHF.